The 21 T cell receptor beta chains given below trace back to one sample, sequenced in a study of cytomegalovirus exposure and HLA in healthy donors (dated by TCRdb to the late 2010s). Libraries came from the immunoSEQ multiplex PCR assay. TCRdb stores this immuneACCESS table with in-frame sequences only. Part of the clones is absent; in the studies checked, under half of the shortfall reflects unresolved V genes, and no reason is known for the rest. This sample gives under 100,000 clones in total; approximately 96% of them show up just once. Of the sample, more than 0.65% is held by the ten largest clones. Sequencing used PBMCs. These receptors came from a man aged 18 to 30 in good health and CMV-seronegative.

CDR3 protein: CASSFLRVDQPQHF. The CDR3 DNA is TGTGCCAGCAGCTTTCTCAGGGTCGATCAGCCCCAGCATTTT. The V gene is TRBV5-8, the J gene TRBJ1-5; D may be TRBD1 (5 bases). Germline CDR1 SGHTS, CDR2 YDEGEE. The ends were cut back, 2 bases at V and 5 bases at J, with 11 bases in the middle. CDR3 size: 14 residues.

For this clone: An end of the junction differs from the germline gene, which may be a read error. This rearrangement joins TRBV6-6 to TRBJ2-7; 7 nucleotides match TRBD2. There are 15 residues in the CDR3. Germline CDR1 reads MNHNY; CDR2 reads SVGAGI (reference sequence). CDR3 region: CASNRGEGPSYEQYF. In DNA form, the CDR3 reads TGTGCCAGCAACCGTGGGGAGGGACCGTCCTATGAGCAGTACTTC.

The genes are TRBV10-3 and TRBJ1-2, with TRBD1 matching over 9 bases. V shed 7 bases and J 8 bases; nucleotides not matched to a gene: 11. CDR1 is ENHRY and CDR2 is SYGVKD in the germline V gene. CDR3 length: 14 residues. The CDR3 reads CAINFVQGAEGYTF. As DNA, the CDR3 is TGTGCCATCAACTTTGTACAGGGGGCGGAGGGCTACACCTTC.

The chain links TRBV27 to TRBJ2-7; unclear D gene. CDR3 length equals 14 residues. Germline assignment: CDR1 MNHEY and CDR2 SMNVEV (reference sequence). Trimming stripped 2 bases from V and 7 bases from J, with 15 bases between. The CDR3 DNA reads TGTGCCAGCAGTTTACTGGGCCACGATTTGGAGCAGTACTTC. As protein: CASSLLGHDLEQYF.

The gene calls are TRBV29-1 and TRBJ1-2; possible D gene TRBD1, 5 bases. V lost 8 bases, J lost 3 bases, and 13 bases lay in between. The CDR3 extends over 12 amino acids. CDR1 and CDR2 (germline): SQVTM, ANQGSEA. CDR3 residues: CSTAGDDYGYTF. CDR3 nucleotide sequence: TGCAGCACCGCGGGGGATGACTATGGCTACACCTTC.

The chain carries TRBV5-1 and TRBJ1-2, with D perhaps TRBD1 (5 bases). Trimming removed 0 bases from V and 3 bases from J, with 12 bases in between. Germline CDR1 and CDR2: SGHRS and YFSETQ. The CDR3 extends over 15 amino acids. The CDR3 DNA reads TGCGCCAGCAGCTTGGAGAGGGGAGGGTACTATGGCTACACCTTC. Its protein product is CASSLERGGYYGYTF.

The J gene is TRBJ1-1, the V gene TRBV5-1; D gene ambiguous. CDR3 length: 14 amino acids. Germline CDR1 reads SGHRS; CDR2 reads YFSETQ. Trimming left V 0 bases short and J 0 bases short, with 6 bases between. The CDR3 loop reads CASSLASLNTEAFF. The CDR3 DNA is TGCGCCAGCAGCTTGGCATCATTGAACACTGAAGCTTTCTTT.

The chain carries TRBV9 and TRBJ2-1, with 13 positions matching TRBD2. The CDR3 consists of 15 residues. CDR1 and CDR2 from the germline V gene are SGDLS and YYNGEE. The V and J ends lost 4 bases and 9 bases, in that order; junction bases with no gene match: 7. The CDR3 here is CASSPRTSGSSEQFF. In DNA form, the CDR3 reads TGTGCCAGCAGCCCCCGGACTAGCGGGAGTAGTGAGCAGTTCTTC.

The rearrangement links TRBV27 to TRBJ1-5; TRBD1 agrees at 7 bases. Germline loops: CDR1 MNHEY, CDR2 SMNVEV (reference sequence). The CDR3 sequence is 16 residues long. V dropped 2 bases and J dropped 7; count of bases not matched to a gene: 11. This CDR3 is CASSLSWPGGGQPQHF. CDR3 coding DNA: TGTGCCAGCAGTTTAAGTTGGCCAGGGGGAGGCCAGCCCCAGCATTTT.

The chain links TRBV27 to TRBJ1-5; TRBD1 agrees at 8 bases. Germline V lookup: CDR1 MNHEY, CDR2 SMNVEV (reference sequence). The CDR3 spans 14 residues. Losses at the gene ends were 6 bases for V and 6 bases for J; bases not matched to a gene: 7. CDR3 loop: CASRVTGEGQPQHF. The CDR3 nucleotides read TGTGCCAGCAGGGTGACAGGGGAGGGTCAGCCCCAGCATTTT.

This chain links TRBV11-2 with TRBJ1-5, with a tentative D call TRBD1 (5 bases). Germline values: CDR1 SGHAT, CDR2 FQNNGV. The CDR3 is made up of 15 amino acids. Trimming left V 6 bases short and J 7 bases short, with 19 bases between. The DNA of the CDR3 is TGTGCCAGCAGTCCCACGGGCAGGGTAGGACAGCCCCAGCATTTT. This sequence encodes CASSPTGRVGQPQHF.

This rearrangement joins TRBV7-9 to TRBJ2-3; 12 nucleotides line up with TRBD1. In germline, CDR1 is SEHNR, CDR2 FQNEAQ (reference sequence). This CDR3 comprises 15 residues. Trimming took 5 bases from V and 5 from J; bases not matched to a gene: 5. The CDR3 here is CASSLGQGAGDTQYF. CDR3 bases: TGTGCCAGCAGCCTGGGACAGGGGGCGGGAGATACGCAGTATTTT.

V is TRBV11-2 and J is TRBJ2-5; D remains unclear. CDR1 is SGHAT, CDR2 FQNNGV, per germline. The CDR3 spans 15 residues. Trimming pared 5 bases from V and 4 bases from J, leaving 17 bases between. CDR3 DNA: TGTGCCAGCAGCGACGTAGGAGTTAATGGAGAGACCCAGTACTTC. Protein product: CASSDVGVNGETQYF.

J is TRBJ2-7 and V is TRBV13; TRBD2 is a possible D gene (5 bases). This CDR3 spans 13 amino acids. CDR1 and CDR2 (germline): PRHDT, FYEKMQ (reference sequence). The V gene lost 4 bases and the J gene lost 6 bases, with 13 bases spanning the gap. The CDR3 bases are TGTGCCAGCAGCTACGGGGTTTCGGGCGAGCAGTACTTC. Amino acids: CASSYGVSGEQYF.

This clone was counted a single time. The chain recombines TRBV13 with TRBJ1-3; no clear D gene. Trimming pared 0 bases from V and 1 base from J, leaving 10 bases between. The CDR3 contains 16 residues. The germline gives CDR1 PRHDT, CDR2 FYEKMQ (reference sequence). CDR3 coding DNA: TGTGCCAGCAGCTTAGGAAGAGGGTATTCTGGAAACACCATATATTTT. It codes for CASSLGRGYSGNTIYF. The variable domain in full, with the rest retrieved from reference TRBV13 and TRBJ1-3, is AAGVIQSPRHLIKEKRETATLKCYPIPRHDTVYWYQQGPGQDPQFLISFYEKMQSDKGSIPDRFSAQQFSDYHSELNMSSLELGDSALYFCASSLGRGYSGNTIYFGEGSWLTVV.

This clone was observed a single time. The chain recombines TRBV27 with TRBJ1-1; D is unclear. Trimming took 3 bases from V and 6 from J, leaving 14 bases between them. There are 14 residues in the CDR3. Germline V lookup: CDR1 MNHEY, CDR2 SMNVEV (reference sequence). The CDR3 sequence: CASSFRGSNAEAFF. CDR3 nucleotide sequence: TGTGCCAGCAGTTTTCGGGGTTCTAACGCTGAAGCTTTCTTT.

The chain has TRBV5-4 and TRBJ2-2; 8 positions match TRBD2. J was trimmed by 3 bases and V by 4 bases; bases with no gene match: 14. This CDR3 has 18 amino acids. In germline, CDR1 is SGHNT, CDR2 YYREEE (reference sequence). The CDR3 DNA reads as TGTGCCAGCAGCCGTCCCGACGGGAGGGCCTGGGACACCGGGGAGCTGTTTTTT. Its protein product is CASSRPDGRAWDTGELFF.

The chain carries TRBV7-9 and TRBJ1-4; D gene ambiguous. V was cut by 4 bases and J by 10 bases, with 16 bases left in between. The CDR3 is made up of 14 amino acids. Germline loops: CDR1 SEHNR, CDR2 FQNEAQ (reference sequence). The CDR3 is CASSSDSGLRKLFF. The CDR3 DNA follows: TGTGCCAGCAGCTCCGATTCAGGCCTTCGAAAACTGTTTTTT.

V and J are TRBV13 and TRBJ2-1, with TRBD1 identical over 7 bases. The CDR3 is made up of 14 amino acids. Germline CDR1 and CDR2: PRHDT and FYEKMQ (reference sequence). V dropped 4 bases and J dropped 6; count of bases not matched to a gene: 6. CDR3 sequence: CASSWGQPSNEQFF. DNA of the CDR3: TGTGCCAGCAGCTGGGGACAGCCCTCCAATGAGCAGTTCTTC.

This chain links TRBV23-1 with TRBJ2-1; TRBD2 matches at 12 bases. TRBV23-1 is classed as an ORF, of uncertain function. The CDR3 extends over 15 amino acids. J was trimmed by 4 bases and V by 4 bases; bases with no gene match: 2. CDR3 bases: TGCGCCAGCAGTCTCGGACTAGCGGGGTACAATGAGCAGTTCTTC. Translating it yields CASSLGLAGYNEQFF.

This chain connects TRBV27 to TRBJ2-7; no definite D call. This CDR3 has 11 amino acids. In germline, CDR1 is MNHEY, CDR2 SMNVEV (reference sequence). Trimming stripped 4 bases from V and 2 bases from J, with 3 bases between. The CDR3 region has the DNA TGTGCCAGCAGTTCTCCCTACGAGCAGTACTTC. This translates into CASSSPYEQYF.